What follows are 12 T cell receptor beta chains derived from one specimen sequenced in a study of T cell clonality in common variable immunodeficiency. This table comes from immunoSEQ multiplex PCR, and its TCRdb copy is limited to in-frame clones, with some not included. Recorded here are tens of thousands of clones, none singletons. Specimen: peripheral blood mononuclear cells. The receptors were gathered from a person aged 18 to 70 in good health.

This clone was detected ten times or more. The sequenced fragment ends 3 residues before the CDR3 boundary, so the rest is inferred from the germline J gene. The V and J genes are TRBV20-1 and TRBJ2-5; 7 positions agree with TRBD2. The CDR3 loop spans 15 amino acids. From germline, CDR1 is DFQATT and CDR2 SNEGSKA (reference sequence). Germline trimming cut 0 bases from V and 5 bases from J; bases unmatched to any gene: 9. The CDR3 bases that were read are TGCAGTGCTAGAGATCCGAGCCATAGCGGGGAGACC. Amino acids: CSARDPSHSGET. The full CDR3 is CSARDPSHSGETQYF.

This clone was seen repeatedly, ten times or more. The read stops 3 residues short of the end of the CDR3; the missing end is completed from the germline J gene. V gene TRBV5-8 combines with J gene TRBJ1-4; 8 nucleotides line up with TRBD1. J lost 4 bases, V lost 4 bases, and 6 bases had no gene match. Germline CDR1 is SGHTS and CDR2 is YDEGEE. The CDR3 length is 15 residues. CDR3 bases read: TGTGCCAGCAGCGTGTGGGACAGGCTTAATGAAAAA. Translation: CASSVWDRLNEK. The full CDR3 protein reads CASSVWDRLNEKLFF.

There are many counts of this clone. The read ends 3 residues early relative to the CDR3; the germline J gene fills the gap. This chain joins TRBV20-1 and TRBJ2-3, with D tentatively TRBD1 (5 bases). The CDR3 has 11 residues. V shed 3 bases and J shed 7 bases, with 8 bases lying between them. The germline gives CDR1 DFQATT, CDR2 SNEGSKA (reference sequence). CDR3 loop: CSASWGYTQYF. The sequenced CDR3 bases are TGCAGTGCTAGTTGGGGCTATACG.

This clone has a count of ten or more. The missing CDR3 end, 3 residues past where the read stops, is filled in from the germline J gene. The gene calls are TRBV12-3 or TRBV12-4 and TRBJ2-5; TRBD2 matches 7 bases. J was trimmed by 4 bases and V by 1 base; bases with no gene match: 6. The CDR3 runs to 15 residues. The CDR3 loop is CASSLDGGSSETQYF. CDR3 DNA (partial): TGTGCCAGCAGTTTAGATGGCGGGAGTTCAGAGACC.

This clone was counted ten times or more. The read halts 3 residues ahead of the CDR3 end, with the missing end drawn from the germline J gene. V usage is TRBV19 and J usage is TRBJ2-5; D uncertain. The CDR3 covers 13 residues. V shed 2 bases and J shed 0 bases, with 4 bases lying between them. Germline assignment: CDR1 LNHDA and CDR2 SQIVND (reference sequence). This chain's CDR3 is CASSIQYQETQYF. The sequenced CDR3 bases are TGTGCCAGTAGTATACAGTACCAAGAGACC.

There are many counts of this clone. The part of the CDR3 DNA that was read is TGCGCCAGCAGCTTGCGTTCTAGCGGGAGGGCAGATACG. Its protein is CASSLRSSGRADT. The complete CDR3 sequence is CASSLRSSGRADTQYF. The J gene is TRBJ2-3, the V gene TRBV5-1; 12 nucleotides match TRBD2. The read finishes 3 residues shy of the CDR3 end, and the germline J gene is used to complete it. The CDR3 is 16 residues long. In germline, CDR1 is SGHRS, CDR2 YFSETQ. V lost 1 base to trimming and J lost 4 bases; unmatched junction nucleotides: 4.

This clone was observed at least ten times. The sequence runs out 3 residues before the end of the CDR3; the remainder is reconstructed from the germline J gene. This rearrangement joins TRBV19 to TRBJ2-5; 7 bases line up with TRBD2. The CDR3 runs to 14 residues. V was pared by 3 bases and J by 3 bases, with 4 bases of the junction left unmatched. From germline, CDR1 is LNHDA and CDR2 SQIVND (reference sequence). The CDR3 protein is CASSILGGEETQYF. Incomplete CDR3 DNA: TGTGCCAGTAGTATCTTGGGAGGGGAAGAGACC.

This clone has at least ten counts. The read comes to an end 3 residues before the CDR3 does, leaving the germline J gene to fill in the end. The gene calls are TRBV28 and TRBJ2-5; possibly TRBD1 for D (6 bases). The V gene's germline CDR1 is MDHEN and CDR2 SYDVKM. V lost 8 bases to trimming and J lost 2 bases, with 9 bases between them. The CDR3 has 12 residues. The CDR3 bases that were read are TGTGCCAGCGGGACACTGCAAGAGACC. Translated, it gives CASGTLQET. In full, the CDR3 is CASGTLQETQYF.

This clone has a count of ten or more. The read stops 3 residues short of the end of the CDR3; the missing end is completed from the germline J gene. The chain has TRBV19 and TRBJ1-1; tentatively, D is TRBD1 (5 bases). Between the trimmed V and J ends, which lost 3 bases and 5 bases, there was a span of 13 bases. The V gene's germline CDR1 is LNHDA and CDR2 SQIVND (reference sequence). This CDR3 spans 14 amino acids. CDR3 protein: CASSIDSGGTEAFF. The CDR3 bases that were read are TGTGCCAGTAGTATCGACAGCGGGGGAACTGAA.

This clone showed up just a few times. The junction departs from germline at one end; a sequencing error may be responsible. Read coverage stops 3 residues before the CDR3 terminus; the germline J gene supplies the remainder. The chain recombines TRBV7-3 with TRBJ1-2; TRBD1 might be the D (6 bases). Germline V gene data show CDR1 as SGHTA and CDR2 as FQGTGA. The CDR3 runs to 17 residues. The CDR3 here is CASSAHRDGLINYGYTF. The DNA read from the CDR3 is TGTGCTAGCAGCGCCCACAGGGACGGGTTGATTAACTATGGC.

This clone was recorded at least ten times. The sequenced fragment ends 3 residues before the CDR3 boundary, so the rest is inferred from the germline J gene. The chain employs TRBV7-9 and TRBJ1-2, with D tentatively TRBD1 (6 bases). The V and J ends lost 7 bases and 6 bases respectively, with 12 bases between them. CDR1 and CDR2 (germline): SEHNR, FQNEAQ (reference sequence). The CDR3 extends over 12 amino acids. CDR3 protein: CASTLDSHGYTF. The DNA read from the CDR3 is TGTGCCAGCACCCTGGACAGTCATGGC.

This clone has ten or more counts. The CDR3 here is CASSMYRGAEQPQHF. CDR3 bases read: TGTGCCAGTAGTATGTATAGAGGGGCGGAACAGCCC. The V call is TRBV19, the J call TRBJ1-5, with D maybe TRBD1 (5 bases). The CDR3 end lies 3 residues beyond the end of the read and is filled in from the germline J gene. Between the trimmed V and J ends, which lost 3 bases and 7 bases, there was a span of 16 bases. From germline, CDR1 is LNHDA and CDR2 SQIVND (reference sequence). The CDR3 runs 15 residues.